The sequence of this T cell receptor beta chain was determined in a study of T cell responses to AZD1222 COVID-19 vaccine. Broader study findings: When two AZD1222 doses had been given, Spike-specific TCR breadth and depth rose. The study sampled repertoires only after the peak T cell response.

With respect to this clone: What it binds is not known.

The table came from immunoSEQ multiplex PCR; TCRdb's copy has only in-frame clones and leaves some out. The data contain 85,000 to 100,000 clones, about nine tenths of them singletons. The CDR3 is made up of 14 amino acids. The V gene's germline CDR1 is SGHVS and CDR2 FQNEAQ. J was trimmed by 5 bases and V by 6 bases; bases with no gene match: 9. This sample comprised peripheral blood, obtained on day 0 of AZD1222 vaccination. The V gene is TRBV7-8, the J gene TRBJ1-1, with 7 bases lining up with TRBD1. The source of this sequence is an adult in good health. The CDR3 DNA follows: TGTGCCAGCAGAACACTTCAGGGGGGGACTGAAGCTTTCTTT. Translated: CASRTLQGGTEAFF.